The 15 T cell receptor beta chains listed next were all sequenced from one sample in a study of T cells after yellow fever vaccination. TCRdb re-derived calls from the 5' RACE reads in MiXCR, one entry per CDR3 protein. The sample carries some 320,000 distinct CDR3 sequences, approximately 4.5% recorded once. The sequencing used PBMCs, collected 15 days after the yellow fever booster vaccination. All receptors come from a man between 18 and 35 years old who received the YFV17D yellow fever vaccine.

This clonotype was recorded a few times. The gene calls are TRBV18 and TRBJ2-5; D is undetermined. The CDR3 contains 13 residues. Germline CDR1 reads KGHSH; CDR2 reads LQKENI. Between the trimmed V and J ends, which lost 2 bases and 4 bases, there was a span of 8 bases. The chain's CDR3 is CASSPNSPETQYF. The CDR3 nucleotides are TGTGCCAGCTCACCAAACAGTCCAGAGACCCAGTACTTC. The whole variable domain, remainder taken from reference TRBV18 and TRBJ2-5, is NAGVMQNPRHLVRRRGQEARLRCSPMKGHSHVYWYRQLPEEGLKFMVYLQKENIIDESGMPKERFSAEFPKEGPSILRIQQVVRGDSAAYFCASSPNSPETQYFGPGTRLLVL.

This sequence joins TRBV29-1 and TRBJ1-3; unclear D gene. Germline CDR1 and CDR2: SQVTM and ANQGSEA. The CDR3 spans 14 residues. The V end was cut by 5 bases, the J end by 0 bases, with 11 bases between. This CDR3 reads CSVTSSPSGNTIYF. CDR3 DNA: TGCAGCGTTACCTCATCGCCCTCTGGAAACACCATATATTTT.

This clonotype appeared a few times. For the CDR3, the DNA is TGTGCCAGCAGTTTTTCAGGGGGCGTGAACGGGGAGCTGTTTTTT. This gives the protein CASSFSGGVNGELFF. The rearrangement uses TRBV28 and TRBJ2-2; 8 bases are a match to TRBD1. In germline, CDR1 is MDHEN, CDR2 SYDVKM. The CDR3 loop spans 15 amino acids. Losses at the gene ends were 3 bases for V and 7 bases for J; bases not matched to a gene: 7.

This clonotype was detected many times. The chain is built from TRBV7-9 and TRBJ2-3, with 9 bases matching TRBD2. The CDR3 covers 15 residues. Germline CDR1 is SEHNR and CDR2 is FQNEAQ (reference sequence). Unmatched junction bases numbered 9, after V lost 5 bases and J lost 6 bases. Here the CDR3 DNA reads TGTGCCAGCAGCCTTGCGGGGGGGCGGGTCGATACGCAGTATTTT. Protein: CASSLAGGRVDTQYF. The complete variable domain, with remaining parts taken from reference TRBV7-9 and TRBJ2-3, reads DTGVSQNPRHKITKRGQNVTFRCDPISEHNRLYWYRQTLGQGPEFLTYFQNEAQLEKSRLLSDRFSAERPKGSFSTLEIQRTEQGDSAMYLCASSLAGGRVDTQYFGPGTRLTVL.

This clonotype was recorded at least ten times. This chain links TRBV5-6 with TRBJ1-1; D gene ambiguous. Between the trimmed V and J ends, which lost 1 base and 6 bases, there was a span of 7 bases. CDR1 is SGHDT and CDR2 is YYEEEE in the germline V gene. This CDR3 is built from 12 residues. In nucleotides, the CDR3 is TGTGCCAGCAGCTTGCGGGGTCCTGAAGCTTTCTTT. Amino acids: CASSLRGPEAFF.

There are many counts of this clonotype. CDR3 sequence reads: CASSQLQTMNTEAFF. CDR3 nucleotides: TGCGCCAGCAGCCAACTACAGACGATGAACACTGAAGCTTTCTTT. The J gene is TRBJ1-1, the V gene TRBV4-3; no definite D call. The CDR3 is made up of 15 amino acids. Deletions cut 2 bases from V and 0 bases from J, with 10 bases between. CDR1 LGHNA and CDR2 YSLEER come from the germline V gene.

V is TRBV7-2 and J is TRBJ1-6; 7 bases map to TRBD1. The J segment lost 0 bases and the V segment lost 2 bases, leaving 4 bases of the junction unmatched. Germline assignment: CDR1 SGHTA and CDR2 FQGNSA. The CDR3 spans 17 residues. In DNA form, the CDR3 reads TGTGCCAGCAGCTTAAAGGGACAGAGCTCCTATAATTCACCCCTCCACTTT. It encodes CASSLKGQSSYNSPLHF.

This clonotype was detected ten times or more. The CDR3 sequence is CSVDQNTGELFF. For the CDR3, the DNA is TGCAGCGTTGATCAGAACACCGGGGAGCTGTTTTTT. V and J are TRBV29-1 and TRBJ2-2; D unresolved. The CDR3 is 12 amino acids. V gave up 3 bases and J gave up 1 base, with 3 bases separating them. Looked up from germline, CDR1 is SQVTM and CDR2 is ANQGSEA.

The chain is built from TRBV20-1 and TRBJ2-5; perhaps TRBD1 as D (6 bases). Germline lookup yields CDR1 DFQATT and CDR2 SNEGSKA (reference sequence). The CDR3 consists of 14 residues. Trimming took 5 bases from V and 7 from J, leaving 20 bases between them. CDR3 sequence: CSAVKQGLDGTQYF. In nucleotides, the CDR3 is TGCAGTGCTGTAAAACAGGGCCTCGATGGGACCCAGTACTTC.

This clonotype came up many times. The V gene is TRBV23-1, the J gene TRBJ2-4; D possibly corresponds to TRBD1 (7 bases). TRBV23-1 is an open reading frame whose function is uncertain. The ends were cut back, 7 bases at V and 0 bases at J, with 22 bases in the middle. This CDR3 is 18 amino acids long. The CDR3 region has the DNA TGCGCCAGCACTCCGACAGGGTTTCCCGGGGGAGCCAAAAACATTCAGTACTTC. Encoded protein: CASTPTGFPGGAKNIQYF.

This clonotype showed up just a few times. The rearrangement joins TRBV7-7 to TRBJ2-2, with TRBD2 matching 12 bases. V shed 5 bases and J 4 bases; nucleotides not matched to a gene: 5. The CDR3 sequence is 16 residues long. CDR1 is SSHAT, CDR2 FNYEAQ, per germline (reference sequence). The CDR3 bases are TGTGCCAGCAGCCCCCGACTAGCGGGGGTCACCGGGGAGCTGTTTTTT. This translates into CASSPRLAGVTGELFF.

This clonotype was detected ten times or more. The chain uses TRBV9 and TRBJ2-5; D gene ambiguous. The CDR3 extends over 14 amino acids. V lost 0 bases to trimming and J lost 4 bases, with 10 bases between them. From germline, CDR1 is SGDLS and CDR2 YYNGEE. The CDR3 reads CASSVEQRTETQYF. In DNA form, the CDR3 reads TGTGCCAGCAGCGTAGAGCAGCGAACAGAGACCCAGTACTTC.

The J gene is TRBJ1-3, the V gene TRBV7-2, with 8 bases fitting TRBD1. This CDR3 region has 14 residues. In germline, CDR1 is SGHTA, CDR2 FQGNSA. V shed 5 bases and J 3 bases; nucleotides not matched to a gene: 3. DNA for the CDR3: TGTGCCAGCAGCCTGGACAGGGATGGAAACACCATATATTTT. Amino acids: CASSLDRDGNTIYF.

This clonotype was observed a few times. V usage is TRBV19 and J usage is TRBJ1-5, with 7 bases matching TRBD1. Unmatched junction bases numbered 4, after V lost 5 bases and J lost 3 bases. From germline, CDR1 is LNHDA and CDR2 SQIVND (reference sequence). The length of the CDR3 is 14 residues. This CDR3 is CASSVTGDNQPQHF. The CDR3 nucleotides read TGTGCCAGTAGTGTTACAGGGGACAATCAGCCCCAGCATTTT.

This clonotype was seen ten or more times. The rearrangement joins TRBV4-1 to TRBJ2-7; 10 bases are a match to TRBD2. Germline loops: CDR1 MGHRA, CDR2 YSYEKL. The CDR3 runs to 15 residues. J lost 3 bases, V lost 3 bases, and 5 bases had no gene match. For the CDR3, the DNA is TGCGCCAGCAGCCACACGACTAGCGGGCGCTACGAGCAGTACTTC. This sequence encodes CASSHTTSGRYEQYF.